Below, 4 T cell receptor beta chains from the same sample are listed, as sequenced in a study of blood T cells in healthy people across ages. Next came a second PCR, run for about 6 to 12 cycles, which used a sample-barcoded 5' primer along with a J-beta primer mix. TCRdb fed the 5' RACE reads into MiXCR, producing one record per CDR3 protein. The sample has some 1.1 million distinct CDR3 sequences, about two fifths seen once. Sequenced: blood. The receptor source for this set is a man aged 18-30 years in good health.

CDR3 loop: CSARRDLPTGHIGVGNQPQHF. The DNA of the CDR3 is TGCAGTGCTAGGAGAGACCTACCCACGGGACACATAGGCGTAGGCAATCAGCCCCAGCATTTT. The V and J genes are TRBV20-1 and TRBJ1-5; perhaps TRBD1 as D (6 bases). Looked up from germline, CDR1 is DFQATT and CDR2 is SNEGSKA (reference sequence). CDR3 length equals 21 residues. Trimming removed 3 bases from V and 2 bases from J, with 32 bases in between.

The chain combines TRBV3-1 with TRBJ1-2; 9 bases are shared with TRBD1. J was trimmed by 8 bases and V by 4 bases; bases with no gene match: 11. From germline, CDR1 is LGHDT and CDR2 YNNKEL (reference sequence). This CDR3 comprises 15 residues. The chain's CDR3 is CASSPSPGTGRGYTF. Here the CDR3 DNA reads TGTGCCAGCAGCCCCAGTCCCGGGACAGGGAGAGGCTACACCTTC.

The chain carries TRBV12-3 or TRBV12-4 and TRBJ2-1; D is undetermined. The J call is doubtful: the DNA matches TRBJ2-7 better. The CDR3 covers 14 residues. The CDR3: CASSSSGTYNEQYF. The CDR3 bases are TGTGCCAGCAGTTCGTCCGGAACCTACAATGAGCAGTACTTC.

The chain carries TRBV7-3 and TRBJ1-1; D is unresolved. Between the trimmed V and J ends, which lost 3 bases and 4 bases, there was a span of 9 bases. Germline lookup yields CDR1 SGHTA and CDR2 FQGTGA. The CDR3 is made up of 13 amino acids. Here the CDR3 reads CASSFSPGTEAFF. DNA of the CDR3: TGTGCCAGCAGCTTTTCCCCTGGCACTGAAGCTTTCTTT.